This T cell receptor (beta chain) is drawn from a study of T cell responses to AZD1222 COVID-19 vaccine. Findings and limits, study-wide: It was only after the peak T cell response that any repertoires were sampled.

The CDR3 consists of 13 residues. The V gene end was trimmed by 4 bases and the J gene end by 6 bases; junction bases not matched to a gene: 3. Germline V gene data show CDR1 as SGHTA and CDR2 as FQGNSA. The method was immunoSEQ multiplex PCR; TCRdb's version includes in-frame clones alone and lacks a portion of them. This table has roughly 120,000 clones, 92% appearing once. Points on this clone: Antigen unknown.

The sequence came from an adult who received the AZD1222 COVID-19 vaccine. The sample consisted of peripheral blood, taken 28 days after the second AZD1222 dose. The chain uses TRBV7-2 and TRBJ1-3, with 7 bases that match TRBD1. DNA for the CDR3: TGTGCCAGCAGCTCGGGACAGATAAACACCATATATTTT. Translation gives CASSSGQINTIYF.